The 23 T cell receptor beta chains in this list originate from one sample, sequenced in a study of blood T cell repertoires in COVID-19 (TCRdb year 2020). Library prep was done by the immunoSEQ multiplex PCR assay. TCRdb stores this immuneACCESS table with in-frame sequences only. Part of the clones is absent; in the studies checked, under half of the shortfall reflects unresolved V genes, and no reason is known for the rest. This sample comprises about 110,000 clones, roughly 80% of them detected only once. The top ten hold about 16% of the sample. Sequenced input: peripheral blood. The origin of the receptors is a woman of 80 years or more with acute or convalescent COVID-19.

A note on this clone: The junction shows a germline mismatch at one end, possibly a read error. V is TRBV2 and J is TRBJ1-1; no reliable D call. From germline, CDR1 is SNHLY and CDR2 FYNNEI. The CDR3 sequence is 16 residues long. The CDR3 coding sequence is TGTGCCAGCAGCGAAGTACTTATGGGAGTAAACACTGAAGCTTTCTTT. It translates to CASSEVLMGVNTEAFF.

This clone was observed a single time. The V and J genes are TRBV5-1 and TRBJ1-3; TRBD1 aligns across 7 bases. Germline CDR1 is SGHRS and CDR2 is YFSETQ. V lost 0 bases to trimming and J lost 7 bases; unmatched junction nucleotides: 4. CDR3 length: 14 amino acids. This CDR3 is CASSLGAGGNTIYF. The CDR3 DNA reads TGCGCCAGCAGCTTGGGGGCAGGGGGGAACACCATATATTTT.

The chain couples TRBV2 to TRBJ1-2, with D perhaps TRBD1 (5 bases). The V end lost 2 bases, the J end lost 6 bases, and 10 bases lay between the germline ends. The CDR3 spans 13 residues. Germline assignment: CDR1 SNHLY and CDR2 FYNNEI. In nucleotides, the CDR3 is TGTGCCAGCAGTGAACAGGGAGGGGATGGCTACACCTTC. Translated, it gives CASSEQGGDGYTF.

The V gene is TRBV4-1, the J gene TRBJ1-6; 11 nucleotides align to TRBD1. The trim removed 1 base at V and 14 bases at J, leaving 4 bases unmatched. Germline V CDR1 and CDR2: MGHRA, YSYEKL. The CDR3 runs 14 residues. CDR3 in amino acids: CASSQGTGGGTLHF. In DNA, the CDR3 is TGCGCCAGCAGCCAAGGGACAGGGGGCGGTACCCTCCACTTT.

This clone was observed a few times. The junction departs from germline at one end; a sequencing error may be responsible. The rearrangement uses TRBV7-9 and TRBJ2-3; 7 nucleotides align to TRBD2. This CDR3 region has 14 residues. Germline V gives CDR1 SEHNR, CDR2 FQNEAQ (reference sequence). The CDR3 protein is CASSLETSRDTQYF. The CDR3 nucleotides read TGTGCCAGCAGCTTAGAGACTAGCAGAGATACGCAGTATTTT.

The chain combines TRBV16 with TRBJ1-6; D not resolved. The CDR3 length is 15 residues. In germline, CDR1 is KGHSY, CDR2 FQNENV. V lost 0 bases, J lost 8 bases, and 11 bases lay in between. CDR3 sequence: CASSQSGEPDSPLHF. The CDR3 DNA reads TGTGCCAGCAGCCAATCTGGGGAGCCCGATTCACCCCTCCACTTT.

This clone was counted a single time. The chain links TRBV29-1 to TRBJ2-1, with 12 nucleotides matching TRBD2. With V trimmed by 6 bases and J by 4 bases, 4 bases remained unmatched. Per the germline V gene, CDR1 is SQVTM and CDR2 is ANQGSEA. CDR3 length: 14 residues. CDR3 amino acids: CSVSGLAGYNEQFF. The CDR3 nucleotides are TGCAGCGTGAGCGGACTAGCGGGATACAATGAGCAGTTCTTC.

The chain employs TRBV10-3 and TRBJ1-2; D may be TRBD1 (6 bases). V was cut by 8 bases and J by 4 bases, with 14 bases left in between. Germline assignment: CDR1 ENHRY and CDR2 SYGVKD. This CDR3 region has 13 residues. The CDR3 region has the DNA TGTGCCATCGGGGCAGGGGAGTTCTATGGCTACACCTTC. This gives the protein CAIGAGEFYGYTF.

Details on this clone: This sample also contains other DNA sequences that code for the same CDR3. The chain has TRBV18 and TRBJ1-1; D gene ambiguous. The CDR3 covers 13 residues. V was shortened by 3 bases and J by 3 bases, with 8 bases between the two germline ends. Germline V CDR1 and CDR2: KGHSH, LQKENI. The CDR3 DNA sequence: TGTGCCAGCTCACCCATCGGGGACACTGAAGCTTTCTTT. Its protein product is CASSPIGDTEAFF.

The chain is built from TRBV5-1 and TRBJ2-5; 8 nucleotides line up with TRBD1. The V gene end was trimmed by 3 bases and the J gene end by 13 bases; junction bases not matched to a gene: 8. CDR1 is SGHRS, CDR2 YFSETQ, per germline. There are 12 residues in the CDR3. The DNA for the CDR3 is TGCGCCAGCAGCTACGGACAGGGAGCGGGGTACTTC. Translating gives CASSYGQGAGYF.

The J gene is TRBJ1-2, the V gene TRBV5-1; TRBD1 aligns across 7 bases. Germline assignment: CDR1 SGHRS and CDR2 YFSETQ. This CDR3 is 15 amino acids long. V lost 0 bases to trimming and J lost 0 bases; unmatched junction nucleotides: 2. CDR3 region: CASSLEGQTNYGYTF. CDR3 DNA: TGCGCCAGCAGCTTGGAGGGACAGACTAACTATGGCTACACCTTC.

The chain is built from TRBV19 and TRBJ1-2; D is unresolved. Trimming took 7 bases from V and 4 from J, leaving 13 bases between them. The CDR3 totals 13 residues. Germline V lookup: CDR1 LNHDA, CDR2 SQIVND (reference sequence). In DNA, the CDR3 is TGTGCCAGTAACCTCCGGGGTGTCTATGGCTACACCTTC. Translation gives CASNLRGVYGYTF.

V gene TRBV28 combines with J gene TRBJ2-7; 11 bases match TRBD1. Trimming cost V 5 bases and J 3 bases; bases outside gene matches: 6. The CDR3 extends over 15 amino acids. Germline CDR1 MDHEN, CDR2 SYDVKM. The CDR3 nucleotides read TGTGCCAGCAGTCCCTACGGGACAGGGGGCTACGAGCAGTACTTC. This translates into CASSPYGTGGYEQYF.

The V gene is TRBV29-1, the J gene TRBJ1-4; D uncertain. The germline CDR1 and CDR2 sequences are SQVTM and ANQGSEA. V was trimmed by 4 bases and J by 3 bases, leaving 3 bases between them. The CDR3 is 11 amino acids. The CDR3 reads CSVAANEKLFF. CDR3 bases: TGCAGCGTTGCAGCTAATGAAAAACTGTTTTTT.

In its sample, this clone was seen a few times. The chain joins TRBV12-2 to TRBJ2-7; TRBD1 is taken as the D call from the table, unchecked against the DNA. TRBV12-2 represents a pseudogene. The CDR3 is 18 amino acids. The CDR3 bases are TGTGCAAGTCGCTTAGCTCCCCCGCCTTCAGAATCCCCCTACGAGCAGTACGTC. It codes for CASRLAPPPSESPYEQYV.

This rearrangement joins TRBV10-2 to TRBJ1-2; 8 bases are shared with TRBD1. The V gene end was trimmed by 0 bases and the J gene end by 9 bases; junction bases not matched to a gene: 6. Germline V gene sequence: CDR1 WSHSY, CDR2 SAAADI. The CDR3 has 14 amino acids. DNA of the CDR3: TGCGCCAGCAGTGAGTCCGACAGGGGCGGACGCTACACCTTC. It codes for CASSESDRGGRYTF.

The V call is TRBV18, the J call TRBJ2-7, with D perhaps TRBD2 (5 bases). The CDR3 sequence is 13 residues long. V dropped 5 bases and J dropped 4 bases, with 12 bases sitting between them. Germline V gene lookup returns CDR1 KGHSH and CDR2 LQKENI. CDR3 in DNA: TGTGCCAGCTCATCGGACGGGAAATACGAGCAGTACTTC. Its protein product is CASSSDGKYEQYF.

This chain connects TRBV5-1 to TRBJ1-5, with 7 positions matching TRBD1. CDR3 size: 16 residues. Germline CDR1 SGHRS, CDR2 YFSETQ. Trimming cost V 4 bases and J 7 bases; bases outside gene matches: 14. DNA for the CDR3: TGCGCCAGCAGCCCATCCGGGACAGCCTCTGGACAGCCCCAGCATTTT. Protein sequence: CASSPSGTASGQPQHF.

V and J are TRBV24-1 and TRBJ2-6; no definite D call. Trimming removed 3 bases at V and 2 bases at J, with 7 bases between. The CDR3 covers 15 residues. Germline CDR1 KGHDR, CDR2 SFDVKD. The CDR3 is CATSDIQTGANVLTF. CDR3 nucleotides: TGTGCCACCAGTGATATACAGACTGGGGCCAACGTCCTGACTTTC.

The chain joins TRBV7-2 to TRBJ2-2, with 12 bases matching TRBD2. The germline V gene has CDR1 SGHTA and CDR2 FQGNSA. This CDR3 comprises 15 residues. V shed 5 bases, J shed 6 bases, and the junction held 4 bases outside the gene matches. CDR3 nucleotide sequence: TGTGCCAGCAGCCCTTCTAGCGGGAGGGCCGGGGAGCTGTTTTTT. It translates to CASSPSSGRAGELFF.

The chain joins TRBV29-1 to TRBJ1-4, with D possibly TRBD1 on 5 matching bases. V dropped 4 bases and J dropped 7 bases, with 16 bases sitting between them. CDR3 size: 14 residues. Germline V gives CDR1 SQVTM, CDR2 ANQGSEA. The CDR3 protein is CSVGPGLGGEKLFF. CDR3 in DNA: TGCAGCGTTGGACCGGGCCTCGGGGGTGAAAAACTGTTTTTT.

The rearrangement uses TRBV20-1 and TRBJ2-6; D unresolved. The CDR3 contains 12 residues. The ends were cut back, 3 bases at V and 6 bases at J, with 6 bases in the middle. The V gene's germline CDR1 is DFQATT and CDR2 SNEGSKA (reference sequence). The CDR3 sequence is CSASSEANVLTF. As DNA, the CDR3 is TGCAGTGCTAGTTCAGAGGCCAACGTCCTGACTTTC.

The chain has TRBV27 and TRBJ2-5; weak D call: TRBD2 (5 bases). The CDR3 spans 18 residues. In germline, CDR1 is MNHEY, CDR2 SMNVEV (reference sequence). Trimming left V 5 bases short and J 0 bases short, with 22 bases between. As DNA, the CDR3 is TGTGCCAGCAGTCCGAATCTAGTCGGGGAGAACGACCAAGAGACCCAGTACTTC. This encodes CASSPNLVGENDQETQYF.